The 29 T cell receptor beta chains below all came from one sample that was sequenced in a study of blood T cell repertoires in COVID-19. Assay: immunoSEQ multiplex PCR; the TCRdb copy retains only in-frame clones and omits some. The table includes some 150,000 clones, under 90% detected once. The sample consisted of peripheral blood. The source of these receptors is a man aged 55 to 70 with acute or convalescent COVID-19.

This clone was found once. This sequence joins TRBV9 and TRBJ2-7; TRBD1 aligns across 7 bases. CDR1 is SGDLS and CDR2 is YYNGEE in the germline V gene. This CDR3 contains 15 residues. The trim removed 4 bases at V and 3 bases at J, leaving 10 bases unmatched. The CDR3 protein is CASSLTGVTSYEQYF. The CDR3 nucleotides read TGTGCCAGCAGCCTAACAGGGGTTACTAGCTACGAGCAGTACTTC.

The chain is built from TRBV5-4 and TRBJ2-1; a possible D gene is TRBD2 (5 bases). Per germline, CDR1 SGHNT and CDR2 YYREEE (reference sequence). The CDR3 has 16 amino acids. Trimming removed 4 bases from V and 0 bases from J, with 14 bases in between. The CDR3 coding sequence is TGTGCCAGCAGCGCCCGGACTTCCGGCTCCTACAATGAGCAGTTCTTC. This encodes CASSARTSGSYNEQFF.

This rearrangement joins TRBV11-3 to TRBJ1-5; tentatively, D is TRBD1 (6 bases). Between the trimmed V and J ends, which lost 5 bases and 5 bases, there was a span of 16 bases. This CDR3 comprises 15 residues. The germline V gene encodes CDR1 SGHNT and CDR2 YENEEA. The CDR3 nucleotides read TGTGCCAGCAGCATCCATTACAGGGCCGATCAGCCCCAGCATTTT. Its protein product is CASSIHYRADQPQHF.

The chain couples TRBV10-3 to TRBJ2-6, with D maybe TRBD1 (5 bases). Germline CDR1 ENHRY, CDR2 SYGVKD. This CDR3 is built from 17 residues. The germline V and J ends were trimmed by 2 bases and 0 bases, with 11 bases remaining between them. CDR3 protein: CAISEGHFLSGANVLTF. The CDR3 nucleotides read TGTGCCATCAGTGAGGGACACTTCCTCTCTGGGGCCAACGTCCTGACTTTC.

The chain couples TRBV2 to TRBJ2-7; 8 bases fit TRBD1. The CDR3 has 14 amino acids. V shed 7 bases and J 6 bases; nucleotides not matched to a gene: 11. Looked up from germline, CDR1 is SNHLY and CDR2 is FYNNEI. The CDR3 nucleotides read TGTGCCAGCAACCCCCAGGGGGCTTGGGTCGAGCAGTACTTC. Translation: CASNPQGAWVEQYF. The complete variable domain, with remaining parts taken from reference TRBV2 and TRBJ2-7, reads EPEVTQTPSHQVTQMGQEVILRCVPISNHLYFYWYRQILGQKVEFLVSFYNNEISEKSEIFDDQFSVERPDGSNFTLKIRSTKLEDSAMYFCASNPQGAWVEQYFGPGTRLTVT.

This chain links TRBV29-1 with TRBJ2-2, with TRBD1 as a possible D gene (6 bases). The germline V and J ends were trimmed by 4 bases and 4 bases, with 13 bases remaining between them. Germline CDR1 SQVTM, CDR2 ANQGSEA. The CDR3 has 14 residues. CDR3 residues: CSVVGQSGTGELFF. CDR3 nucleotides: TGCAGCGTTGTCGGACAGAGTGGCACCGGGGAGCTGTTTTTT.

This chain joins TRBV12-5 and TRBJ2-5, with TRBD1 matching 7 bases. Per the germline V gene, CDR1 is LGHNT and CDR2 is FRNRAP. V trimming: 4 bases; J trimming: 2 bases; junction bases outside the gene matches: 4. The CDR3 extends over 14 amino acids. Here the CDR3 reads CASGSRTGQETQYF. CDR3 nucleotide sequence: TGTGCTAGTGGTTCAAGGACAGGACAAGAGACCCAGTACTTC.

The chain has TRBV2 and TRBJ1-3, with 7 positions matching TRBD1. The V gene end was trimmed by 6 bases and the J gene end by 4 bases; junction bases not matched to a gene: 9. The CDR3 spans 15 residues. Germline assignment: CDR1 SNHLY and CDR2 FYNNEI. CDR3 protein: CASRLDPGGGNTIYF. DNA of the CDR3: TGTGCCAGCAGATTAGACCCAGGGGGAGGAAACACCATATATTTT. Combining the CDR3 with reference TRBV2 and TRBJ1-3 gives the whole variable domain EPEVTQTPSHQVTQMGQEVILRCVPISNHLYFYWYRQILGQKVEFLVSFYNNEISEKSEIFDDQFSVERPDGSNFTLKIRSTKLEDSAMYFCASRLDPGGGNTIYFGEGSWLTVV.

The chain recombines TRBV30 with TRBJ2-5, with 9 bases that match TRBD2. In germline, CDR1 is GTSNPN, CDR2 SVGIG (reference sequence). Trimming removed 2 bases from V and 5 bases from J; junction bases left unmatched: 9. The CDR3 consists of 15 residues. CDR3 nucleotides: TGTGCCTGGAGTCCGGGACTAGCATTGAGGGAGACCCAGTACTTC. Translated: CAWSPGLALRETQYF.

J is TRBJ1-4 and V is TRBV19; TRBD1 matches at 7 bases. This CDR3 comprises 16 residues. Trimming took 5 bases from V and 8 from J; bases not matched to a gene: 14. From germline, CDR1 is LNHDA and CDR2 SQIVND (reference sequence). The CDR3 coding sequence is TGTGCCAGTAGTGTTCTCAGGACAGGCCGTCAGGAAAAACTGTTTTTT. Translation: CASSVLRTGRQEKLFF.

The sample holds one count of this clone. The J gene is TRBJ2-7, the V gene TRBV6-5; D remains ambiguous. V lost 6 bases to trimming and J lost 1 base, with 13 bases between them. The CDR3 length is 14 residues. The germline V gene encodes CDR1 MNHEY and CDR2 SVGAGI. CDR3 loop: CASSRQGLSYEQYF. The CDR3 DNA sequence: TGTGCCAGCAGCCGACAAGGCCTTTCCTACGAGCAGTACTTC.

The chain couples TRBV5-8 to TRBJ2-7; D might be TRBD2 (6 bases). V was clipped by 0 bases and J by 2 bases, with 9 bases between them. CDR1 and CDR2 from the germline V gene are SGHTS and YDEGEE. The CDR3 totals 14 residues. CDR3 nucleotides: TGTGCCAGCAGCTTGGCTGGGACTCCCTACGAGCAGTACTTC. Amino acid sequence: CASSLAGTPYEQYF.

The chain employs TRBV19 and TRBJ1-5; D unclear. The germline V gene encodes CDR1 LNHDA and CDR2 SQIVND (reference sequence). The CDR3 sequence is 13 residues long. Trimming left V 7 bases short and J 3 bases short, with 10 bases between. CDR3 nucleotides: TGTGCCAGTAAGGAACAGCTCAATCAGCCCCAGCATTTT. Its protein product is CASKEQLNQPQHF. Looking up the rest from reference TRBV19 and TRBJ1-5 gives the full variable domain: DGGITQSPKYLFRKEGQNVTLSCEQNLNHDAMYWYRQDPGQGLRLIYYSQIVNDFQKGDIAEGYSVSREKKESFPLTVTSAQKNPTAFYLCASKEQLNQPQHFGDGTRLSIL.

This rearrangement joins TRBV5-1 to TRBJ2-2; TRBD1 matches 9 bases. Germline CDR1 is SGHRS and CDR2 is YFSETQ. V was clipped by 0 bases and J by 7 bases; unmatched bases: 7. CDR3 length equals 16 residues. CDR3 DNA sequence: TGCGCCAGCAGCTTGGAACAGGGGGCGAAACGCGGGGAGCTGTTTTTT. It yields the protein CASSLEQGAKRGELFF.

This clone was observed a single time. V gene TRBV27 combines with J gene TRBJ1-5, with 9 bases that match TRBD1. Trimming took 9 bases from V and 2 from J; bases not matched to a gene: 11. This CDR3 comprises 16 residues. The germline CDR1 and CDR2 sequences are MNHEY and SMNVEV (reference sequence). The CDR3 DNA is TGTGCCAGTGCAGAGACAGGGGGTTTGCGCAATCAGCCCCAGCATTTT. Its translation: CASAETGGLRNQPQHF.

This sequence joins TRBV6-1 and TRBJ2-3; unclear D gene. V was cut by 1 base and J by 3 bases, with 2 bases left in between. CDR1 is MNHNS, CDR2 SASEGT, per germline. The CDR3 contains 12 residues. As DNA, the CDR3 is TGTGCCAGCAGTGAAGTAACAGATACGCAGTATTTT. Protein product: CASSEVTDTQYF.

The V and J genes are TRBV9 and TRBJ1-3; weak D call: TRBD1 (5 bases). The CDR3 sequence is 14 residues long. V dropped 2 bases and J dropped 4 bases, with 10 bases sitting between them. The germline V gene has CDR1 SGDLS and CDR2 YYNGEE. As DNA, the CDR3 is TGTGCCAGCAGCGTCGCGGGGGGAGGAAACACCATATATTTT. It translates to CASSVAGGGNTIYF.

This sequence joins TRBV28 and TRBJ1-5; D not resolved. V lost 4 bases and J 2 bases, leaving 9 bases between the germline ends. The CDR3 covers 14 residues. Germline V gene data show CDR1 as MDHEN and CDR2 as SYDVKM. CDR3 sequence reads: CASSWSLGNQPQHF. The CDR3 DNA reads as TGTGCCAGCAGTTGGAGTCTTGGCAATCAGCCCCAGCATTTT.

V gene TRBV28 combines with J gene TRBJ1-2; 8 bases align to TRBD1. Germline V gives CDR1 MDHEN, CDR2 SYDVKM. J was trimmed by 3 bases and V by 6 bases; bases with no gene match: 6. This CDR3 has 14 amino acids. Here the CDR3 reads CASSGHRGYYGYTF. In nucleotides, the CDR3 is TGTGCCAGCAGCGGCCACAGGGGGTACTATGGCTACACCTTC.

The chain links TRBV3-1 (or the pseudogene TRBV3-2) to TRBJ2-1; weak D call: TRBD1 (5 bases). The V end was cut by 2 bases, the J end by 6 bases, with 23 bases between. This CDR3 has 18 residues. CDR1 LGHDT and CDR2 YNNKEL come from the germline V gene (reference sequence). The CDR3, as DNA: TGTGCCAGCAGCCAACCCCGCCGGTACAGGTCCCACCCCAATGAGCAGTTCTTC. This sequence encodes CASSQPRRYRSHPNEQFF.

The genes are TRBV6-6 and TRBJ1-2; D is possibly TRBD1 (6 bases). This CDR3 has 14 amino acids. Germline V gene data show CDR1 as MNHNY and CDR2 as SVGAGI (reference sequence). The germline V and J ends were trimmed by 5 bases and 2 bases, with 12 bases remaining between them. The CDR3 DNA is TGTGCCAGCAGTACAGGGATTCCGAACTATGGCTACACCTTC. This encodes CASSTGIPNYGYTF.

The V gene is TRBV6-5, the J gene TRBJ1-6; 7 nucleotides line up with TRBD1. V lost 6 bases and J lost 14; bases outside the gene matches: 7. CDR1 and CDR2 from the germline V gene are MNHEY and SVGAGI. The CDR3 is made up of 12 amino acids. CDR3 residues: CASSTGASALHF. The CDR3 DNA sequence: TGTGCCAGCAGCACAGGGGCCAGTGCCCTCCACTTT.

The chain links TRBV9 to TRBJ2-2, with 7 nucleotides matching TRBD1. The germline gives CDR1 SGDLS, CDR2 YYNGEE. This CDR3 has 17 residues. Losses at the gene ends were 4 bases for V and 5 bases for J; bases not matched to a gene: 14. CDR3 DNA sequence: TGTGCCAGCAGCCCCCAGCTTCGACAGGGTAGGACCGGGGAGCTGTTTTTT. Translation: CASSPQLRQGRTGELFF.

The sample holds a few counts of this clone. In DNA, the CDR3 is TGCAGCGTTGCTCGGGCATTCAGGGCTACAAACAATGAGCAGTTCTTC. Its translation is CSVARAFRATNNEQFF. This sequence joins TRBV29-1 and TRBJ2-1; D might be TRBD1 (5 bases). V was cut by 4 bases and J by 5 bases, with 21 bases left in between. CDR1 SQVTM and CDR2 ANQGSEA come from the germline V gene. The CDR3 runs to 16 residues.

CDR3 sequence reads: CAWSTQTQYF. The DNA for the CDR3 is TGTGCCTGGAGTACACAGACCCAGTACTTC. The chain uses TRBV30 and TRBJ2-5, with unresolved D. Trimming stripped 2 bases from V and 6 bases from J, with 4 bases between. CDR3 size: 10 residues. From germline, CDR1 is GTSNPN and CDR2 SVGIG (reference sequence).

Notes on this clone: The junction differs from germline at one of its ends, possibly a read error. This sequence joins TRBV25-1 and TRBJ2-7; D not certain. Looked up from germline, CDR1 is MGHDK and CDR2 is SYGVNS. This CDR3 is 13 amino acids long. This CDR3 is CASGDTNSYEQYF. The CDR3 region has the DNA TGTGCCAGCGGTGACACTAACTCCTACGAGCAGTACTTC.

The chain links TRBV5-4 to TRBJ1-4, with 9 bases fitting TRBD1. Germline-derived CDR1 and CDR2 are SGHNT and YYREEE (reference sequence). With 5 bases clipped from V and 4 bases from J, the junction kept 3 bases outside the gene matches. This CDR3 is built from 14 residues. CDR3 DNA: TGTGCCAGCAGTGGACAGGGGCGTAATGAAAAACTGTTTTTT. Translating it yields CASSGQGRNEKLFF.

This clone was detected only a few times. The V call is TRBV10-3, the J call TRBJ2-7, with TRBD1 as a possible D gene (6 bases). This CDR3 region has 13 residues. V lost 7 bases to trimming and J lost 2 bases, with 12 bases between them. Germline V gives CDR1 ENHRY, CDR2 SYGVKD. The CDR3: CAINGQPTYEQYF. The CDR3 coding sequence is TGTGCCATCAACGGACAGCCTACCTACGAGCAGTACTTC.

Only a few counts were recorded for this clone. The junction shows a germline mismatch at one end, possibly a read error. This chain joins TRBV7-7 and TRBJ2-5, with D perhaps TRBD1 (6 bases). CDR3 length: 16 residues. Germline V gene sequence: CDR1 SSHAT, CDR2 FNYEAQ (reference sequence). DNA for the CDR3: TGTGCTAGCAGCTTAGGTCGGACAGTAAGACAAGAGACCCAGTACTTC. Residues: CASSLGRTVRQETQYF.